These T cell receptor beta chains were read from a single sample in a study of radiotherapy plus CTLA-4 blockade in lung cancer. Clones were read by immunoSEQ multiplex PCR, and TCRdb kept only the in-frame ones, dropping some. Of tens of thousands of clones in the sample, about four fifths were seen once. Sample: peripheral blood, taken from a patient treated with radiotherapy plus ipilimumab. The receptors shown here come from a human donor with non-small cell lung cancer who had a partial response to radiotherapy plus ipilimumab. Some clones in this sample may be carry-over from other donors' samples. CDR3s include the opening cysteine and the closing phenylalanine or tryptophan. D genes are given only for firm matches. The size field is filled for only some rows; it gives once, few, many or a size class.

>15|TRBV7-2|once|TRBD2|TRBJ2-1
CASSLRVAGGPEQFF
TGTGCCAGCAGCCTCCGAGTGGCGGGGGGGCCGGAGCAGTTCTTC
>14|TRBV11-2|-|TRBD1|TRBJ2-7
CASTASTGPYEQYF
TGTGCCAGCACAGCATCGACAGGGCCCTACGAGCAGTACTTC
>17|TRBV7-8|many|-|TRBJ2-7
CASSYSRPQGSSYEQYF
TGTGCCAGCAGCTATAGCCGCCCGCAGGGTAGCTCCTACGAGCAGTACTTC
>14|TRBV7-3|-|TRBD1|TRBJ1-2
CASSFRDRYYGYTF
TGTGCCAGCAGCTTCCGGGACAGATACTATGGCTACACCTTC
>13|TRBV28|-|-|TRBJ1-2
CASSPLVPKGYTF
TGTGCCAGCAGCCCCCTTGTCCCTAAAGGCTACACCTTC
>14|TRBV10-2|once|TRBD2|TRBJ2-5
CASLRGGLGETQYF
TGCGCCAGCCTACGGGGGGGCCTAGGAGAGACCCAGTACTTC
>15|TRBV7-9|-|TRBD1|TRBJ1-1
CASSRGTGRNTEAFF
TGTGCCAGCAGCCGCGGGACAGGGCGGAACACTGAAGCTTTCTTT
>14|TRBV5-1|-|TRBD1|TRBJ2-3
CASSPTGGSDTQYF
TGCGCCAGCAGCCCTACAGGGGGGTCAGATACGCAGTATTTT
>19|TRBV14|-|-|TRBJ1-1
CASSPPTTGISGMNTEAFF
TGTGCCAGCAGCCCTCCGACTACGGGGATAAGTGGGATGAACACTGAAGCTTTCTTT
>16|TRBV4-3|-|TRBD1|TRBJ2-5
CASSQSSAGGGETQYF
TGCGCCAGCAGCCAATCCTCGGCAGGGGGCGGCGAGACCCAGTACTTC
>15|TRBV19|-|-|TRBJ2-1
CASSTGASSYNEQFF
TGTGCCAGTAGTACAGGGGCCAGCTCCTACAATGAGCAGTTCTTC
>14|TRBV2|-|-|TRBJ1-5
CASSDSYSNQPQHF
TGTGCCAGCAGTGACTCTTATAGCAATCAGCCCCAGCATTTT
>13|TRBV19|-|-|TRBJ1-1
CASKAGVGTEAFF
TGTGCCAGTAAGGCAGGGGTCGGCACTGAAGCTTTCTTT
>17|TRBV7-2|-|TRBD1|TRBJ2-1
CASSLGYGTDAYNEQFF
TGTGCCAGCAGCTTAGGGTACGGGACAGACGCCTACAATGAGCAGTTCTTC
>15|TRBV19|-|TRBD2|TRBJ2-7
CASSTVAGPNYEQYF
TGTGCCAGTAGTACTGTAGCGGGGCCCAACTACGAGCAGTACTTC
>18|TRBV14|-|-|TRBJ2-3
CASRVPSDQNTSTDTQYF
TGTGCCAGCAGGGTCCCTAGCGACCAAAATACTAGCACAGATACGCAGTATTTT
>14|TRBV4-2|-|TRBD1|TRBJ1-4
CASSQRTGMEKLFF
TGTGCCAGCAGCCAAAGGACAGGGATGGAAAAACTGTTTTTT
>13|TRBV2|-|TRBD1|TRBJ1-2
CASTRTGGKGYTF
TGTGCCAGCACCCGGACAGGGGGCAAGGGCTACACCTTC
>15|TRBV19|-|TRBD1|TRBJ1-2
CASSPWDSRPYGYTF
TGTGCCAGTAGTCCCTGGGACAGTCGACCTTATGGCTACACCTTC
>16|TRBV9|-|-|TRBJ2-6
CASSVVPGLGANVLTF
TGTGCCAGCAGCGTGGTCCCAGGGCTTGGGGCCAACGTCCTGACTTTC
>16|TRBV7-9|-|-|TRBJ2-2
CAGRLNSAANTGELFF
TGTGCCGGTCGATTGAACAGTGCCGCGAACACCGGGGAGCTGTTTTTT
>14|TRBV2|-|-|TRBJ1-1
CASRPRRANTEAFF
TGTGCCAGCAGGCCCCGCAGGGCGAACACTGAAGCTTTCTTT
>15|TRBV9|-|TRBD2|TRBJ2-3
CASGVGGGFGDTQYF
TGTGCCAGCGGGGTCGGGGGGGGCTTCGGAGATACGCAGTATTTT
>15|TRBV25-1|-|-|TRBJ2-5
CASSHLGDTLETQYF
TGTGCCAGCAGTCACCTCGGGGACACCCTGGAGACCCAGTACTTC
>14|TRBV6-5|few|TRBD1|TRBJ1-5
CASRGQGWNQPQHF
TGTGCCAGCAGGGGACAGGGGTGGAATCAGCCCCAGCATTTT
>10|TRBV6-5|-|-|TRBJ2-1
CASNHVREFF
TGTGCCAGTAACCATGTTCGGGAGTTCTTC
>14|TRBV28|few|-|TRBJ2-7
CASSPIRQGGEQYF
TGTGCCAGCAGCCCAATTAGACAGGGAGGCGAGCAGTACTTC
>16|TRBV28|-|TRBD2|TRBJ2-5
CASSFGIAGGRQTQYF
TGTGCCAGCAGTTTTGGGATAGCGGGAGGGCGCCAGACCCAGTACTTC
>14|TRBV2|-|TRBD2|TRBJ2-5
CASTLRGDQETQYF
TGTGCCAGCACTCTTCGGGGGGATCAAGAGACCCAGTACTTC
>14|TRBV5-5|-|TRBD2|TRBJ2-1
CASSLRAGDDEQFF
TGTGCCAGCAGCTTGAGAGCGGGGGATGATGAGCAGTTCTTC
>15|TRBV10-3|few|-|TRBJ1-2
CAISEEGVASYGYTF
TGTGCCATCAGTGAGGAGGGGGTAGCGAGCTATGGCTACACCTTC
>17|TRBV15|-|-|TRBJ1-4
CATSRDHWSATNEKLFF
TGTGCCACCAGCAGAGATCATTGGTCAGCAACTAATGAAAAACTGTTTTTT
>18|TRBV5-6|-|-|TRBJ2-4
CASSGAGTPYLAKNIQYF
TGTGCCAGCAGCGGTGCCGGGACTCCATATTTAGCCAAAAACATTCAGTACTTC
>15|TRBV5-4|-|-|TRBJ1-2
CASSLELGQGIGYTF
TGTGCCAGCAGCTTGGAATTAGGCCAGGGGATTGGCTACACCTTC
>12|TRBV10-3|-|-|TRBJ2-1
CAISSNGNEQFF
TGTGCCATCAGCTCAAACGGGAATGAGCAGTTCTTC
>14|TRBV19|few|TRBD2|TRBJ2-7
CASSERGRTYEQYF
TGTGCCAGTTCCGAGCGGGGCCGAACCTACGAGCAGTACTTC
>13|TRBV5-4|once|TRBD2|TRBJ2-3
CASSLGRSDTQYF
TGTGCCAGCAGCCTCGGGAGGTCCGATACGCAGTATTTT
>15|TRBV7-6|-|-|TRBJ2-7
CASSLDSAGGNEQYF
TGTGCCAGCAGCTTAGACTCGGCAGGGGGGAACGAGCAGTACTTC
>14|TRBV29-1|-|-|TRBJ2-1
CSVEGITVAYEQFF
TGCAGCGTTGAAGGGATTACAGTTGCGTATGAGCAGTTCTTC
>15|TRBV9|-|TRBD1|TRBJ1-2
CASSVALGQGSGYTF
TGTGCCAGCAGCGTAGCCCTCGGACAGGGTAGTGGCTACACCTTC
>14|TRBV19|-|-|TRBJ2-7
CASSIDRTDYEQYF
TGTGCCAGTAGTATAGATCGGACAGACTACGAGCAGTACTTC
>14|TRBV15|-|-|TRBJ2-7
CATSRSATGIEQYF
TGTGCCACCAGCAGATCCGCTACAGGGATCGAGCAGTACTTC
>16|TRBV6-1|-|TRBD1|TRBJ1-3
CASSAFRTGVGNTIYF
TGTGCCAGCAGTGCCTTCCGAACAGGGGTTGGAAACACCATATATTTT
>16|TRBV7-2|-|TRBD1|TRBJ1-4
CASSPNSGQGREKLFF
TGTGCCAGCAGCCCAAACAGCGGACAGGGACGAGAAAAACTGTTTTTT
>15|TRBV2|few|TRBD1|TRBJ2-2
CASSRGQGVAGELFF
TGTGCCAGCAGTCGTGGACAGGGGGTAGCCGGGGAGCTGTTTTTT
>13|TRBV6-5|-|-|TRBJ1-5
CASSLGVNQPQHF
TGTGCCAGCAGTCTCGGGGTAAATCAGCCCCAGCATTTT
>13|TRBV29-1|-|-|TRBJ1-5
CSVEVSQNQPQHF
TGCAGCGTTGAAGTTTCACAGAATCAGCCCCAGCATTTT
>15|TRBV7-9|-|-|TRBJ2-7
CASSLYGTHSYEQYF
TGTGCCAGCAGCTTATACGGGACTCATTCCTACGAGCAGTACTTC
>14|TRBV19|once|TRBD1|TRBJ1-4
CASMGQSSNEKLFF
TGTGCCAGTATGGGACAGAGCTCCAATGAAAAACTGTTTTTT
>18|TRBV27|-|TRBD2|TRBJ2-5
CASSLSDRRGGPLETQYF
TGTGCCAGCAGTTTATCCGACCGGCGGGGGGGCCCCCTGGAGACCCAGTACTTC
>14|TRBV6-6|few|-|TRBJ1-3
CASRQGTPGNTIYF
TGTGCCAGCCGGCAGGGAACGCCTGGAAACACCATATATTTT
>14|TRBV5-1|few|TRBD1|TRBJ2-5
CASSSTGQQETQYF
TGCGCCAGCAGCTCGACAGGGCAACAAGAGACCCAGTACTTC
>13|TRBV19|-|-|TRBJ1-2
CASSPLSNYGYTF
TGTGCCAGTAGCCCCCTCTCCAACTATGGCTACACCTTC
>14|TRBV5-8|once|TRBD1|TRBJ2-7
CASRPRTGPYEQYF
TGTGCCAGCAGACCTAGGACAGGGCCCTACGAGCAGTACTTC
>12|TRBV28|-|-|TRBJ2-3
CASRQFTDTQYF
TGTGCCAGCAGACAGTTCACAGATACGCAGTATTTT
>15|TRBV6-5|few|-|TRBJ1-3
CASSYSPGPGNTIYF
TGTGCCAGCAGTTACTCCCCCGGTCCCGGAAACACCATATATTTT
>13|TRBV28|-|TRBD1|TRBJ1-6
CASRGQGRSPLHF
TGTGCCAGCAGGGGACAGGGCCGGTCACCCCTCCACTTT
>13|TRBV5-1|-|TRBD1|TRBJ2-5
CASRQGQGETQYF
TGCGCCAGCAGGCAGGGACAGGGAGAGACCCAGTACTTC
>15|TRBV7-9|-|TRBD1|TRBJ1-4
CASSLRTGRYEKLFF
TGTGCCAGCAGCCTTAGGACAGGGAGGTATGAAAAACTGTTTTTT
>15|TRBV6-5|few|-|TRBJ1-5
CASSYAGSGNQPQHF
TGTGCCAGCAGTTACGCAGGGTCCGGCAATCAGCCCCAGCATTTT